This is a list of T cell receptor beta chains from one sample in a study of monozygotic twins with inflammatory bowel disease. Reanalyzing the 5' RACE reads, TCRdb keeps one entry per CDR3 protein, without DNA. The table for this sample gives approximately 380,000 distinct CDR3 sequences. The sample was blood. Every receptor here comes from a human donor with ulcerative colitis or Crohn's disease, or a healthy co-twin of an affected twin (not recorded which). Both conserved end residues are part of each CDR3.

CDR3aa: CASSYSSGTGLHEQYF
j_gene: TRBJ2-7
v_gene: TRBV6-5

CDR3aa: CASTYAVGNEKLFF
j_gene: TRBJ1-4
v_gene: TRBV5-1

CDR3aa: CASSGQGGGETQYF
j_gene: TRBJ2-5
v_gene: TRBV2

CDR3aa: CASSLIGSEHGYGYTF
j_gene: TRBJ1-2
v_gene: TRBV27

CDR3aa: CASSAGLYTGELFF
j_gene: TRBJ2-2
v_gene: TRBV2

CDR3aa: CASSFSANTGELFF
j_gene: TRBJ2-2
v_gene: TRBV12-3/TRBV12-4

CDR3aa: CASTVSGGSTDTQYF
j_gene: TRBJ2-3
v_gene: TRBV9

CDR3aa: CASSFAGPGNTIYF
j_gene: TRBJ1-3
v_gene: TRBV9

CDR3aa: CASSLGASSTDTQYF
j_gene: TRBJ2-3
v_gene: TRBV7-2

CDR3aa: CASSYLSQGDQPQHF
j_gene: TRBJ1-5
v_gene: TRBV6-2/TRBV6-3

CDR3aa: CASSRTRHSSNQPQHF
j_gene: TRBJ1-5
v_gene: TRBV6-1

CDR3aa: CASSLDRLNEQFF
j_gene: TRBJ2-1
v_gene: TRBV5-1

CDR3aa: CSAWISTGTEGPLSNQPQHF
j_gene: TRBJ1-5
v_gene: TRBV20-1

CDR3aa: CSVQADRAITGELFF
j_gene: TRBJ2-2
v_gene: TRBV29-1

CDR3aa: CASSSDTPVSYNEQFF
j_gene: TRBJ2-1
v_gene: TRBV19

CDR3aa: CASSLTVAAYEQYF
j_gene: TRBJ2-7
v_gene: TRBV5-1

CDR3aa: CASSLAGGAADTQYF
j_gene: TRBJ2-3
v_gene: TRBV7-2

CDR3aa: CASSDGGQSYEQYF
j_gene: TRBJ2-7
v_gene: TRBV6-2/TRBV6-3

CDR3aa: CASSPGTSGFNEQFF
j_gene: TRBJ2-1
v_gene: TRBV28

CDR3aa: CASSVTLYNEQFF
j_gene: TRBJ2-1
v_gene: TRBV5-5

CDR3aa: CASSERITSTDTQYF
j_gene: TRBJ2-3
v_gene: TRBV25-1

CDR3aa: CASSYSDRDTGELFF
j_gene: TRBJ2-2
v_gene: TRBV6-2/TRBV6-3

CDR3aa: CASTRVSNTEAFF
j_gene: TRBJ1-1
v_gene: TRBV12-3/TRBV12-4

CDR3aa: CASSFLQGGSYNEQFF
j_gene: TRBJ2-1
v_gene: TRBV5-1

CDR3aa: CASSLGSGQGSVGYGYTF
j_gene: TRBJ1-2
v_gene: TRBV12-3/TRBV12-4

CDR3aa: CSARPRGDNSPLHF
j_gene: TRBJ1-6
v_gene: TRBV20-1

CDR3aa: CASSPRESYEQYF
j_gene: TRBJ2-7
v_gene: TRBV12-3/TRBV12-4

CDR3aa: CASSLWVLAGGDEQYF
j_gene: TRBJ2-7
v_gene: TRBV7-2

CDR3aa: CAISEEQETQYF
j_gene: TRBJ2-5
v_gene: TRBV10-3

CDR3aa: CASSLHSVGENQPQHF
j_gene: TRBJ1-5
v_gene: TRBV6-5

CDR3aa: CASRAGGFEQYF
j_gene: TRBJ2-7
v_gene: TRBV27

CDR3aa: CSVDWASGGNNEQFF
j_gene: TRBJ2-1
v_gene: TRBV29-1

CDR3aa: CASSVRVGSPLHF
j_gene: TRBJ1-6
v_gene: TRBV19

CDR3aa: CASSDSGRGGGYTF
j_gene: TRBJ1-2
v_gene: TRBV25-1

CDR3aa: CASSQGQGGFGNQPQHF
j_gene: TRBJ1-5
v_gene: TRBV4-1

CDR3aa: CASSRRQGPNEQFF
j_gene: TRBJ2-1
v_gene: TRBV6-2/TRBV6-3

CDR3aa: CASIPRGLAGGPENEQFF
j_gene: TRBJ2-1
v_gene: TRBV6-1

CDR3aa: CASSPWTGYTEAFF
j_gene: TRBJ1-1
v_gene: TRBV27

CDR3aa: CATKKTGEAYEQYF
j_gene: TRBJ2-7
v_gene: TRBV21-1

CDR3aa: CASSRPTGTSYNEQFF
j_gene: TRBJ2-1
v_gene: TRBV6-2/TRBV6-3

CDR3aa: CASSQRTGGITGELFF
j_gene: TRBJ2-2
v_gene: TRBV4-1

CDR3aa: CAISEGTGNSPLHF
j_gene: TRBJ1-6
v_gene: TRBV10-3

CDR3aa: CASSPGTVNEKLFF
j_gene: TRBJ1-4
v_gene: TRBV18

CDR3aa: CASSPPLSYNEQFF
j_gene: TRBJ2-1
v_gene: TRBV5-4

CDR3aa: CATSDRGTGQRRGTQYF
j_gene: TRBJ2-3
v_gene: TRBV24-1

CDR3aa: CASSLAGSTYNSPLHF
j_gene: TRBJ1-6
v_gene: TRBV7-2

CDR3aa: CASRQREYTEAFF
j_gene: TRBJ1-1
v_gene: TRBV7-2

CDR3aa: CATSAKTSGDLNEQFF
j_gene: TRBJ2-1
v_gene: TRBV24-1

CDR3aa: CASSRDRNIQYF
j_gene: TRBJ2-4
v_gene: TRBV11-1

CDR3aa: CATNNWTGPTGELFF
j_gene: TRBJ2-2
v_gene: TRBV15